The 15 T cell receptor beta chains in this list originate from one sample, sequenced in a study of blood T cells in healthy people across ages. For the second PCR, which ran for 7 to 11 cycles, a sample-barcoded 5' primer and a J-beta primer mix were used. TCRdb reprocessed the 5' RACE reads via MiXCR and lists one record per CDR3 protein. The sample contains nearly 800,000 distinct CDR3 sequences, 56% of which appear only once. Material: blood. These TCRs come from a man in his forties in good health.

This sequence joins TRBV4-3 and TRBJ2-7, with D hard to call. Germline CDR1 reads LGHNA; CDR2 reads YSLEER. Trimming removed 1 base from V and 0 bases from J, with 7 bases in between. This CDR3 has 14 residues. The CDR3 protein is CASSQGTRSYEQYF. In nucleotides, the CDR3 is TGCGCCAGCAGCCAAGGGACCCGCTCCTACGAGCAGTACTTC.

The chain combines TRBV27 with TRBJ1-2; 7 nucleotides match TRBD1. The ends lost 7 bases at V and 6 bases at J; junction bases unmatched: 11. CDR3 length: 14 amino acids. Germline V gene lookup returns CDR1 MNHEY and CDR2 SMNVEV (reference sequence). The CDR3: CASTSRGAAHGYTF. The CDR3 region has the DNA TGTGCCAGCACATCCAGGGGGGCAGCTCATGGCTACACCTTC.

This chain links TRBV6-2 or TRBV6-3 with TRBJ2-5; 8 bases fit TRBD2. The trim removed 7 bases at V and 2 bases at J, leaving 6 bases unmatched. The CDR3 consists of 14 residues. The germline V gene encodes CDR1 MNHEY and CDR2 SVGEGT. This chain's CDR3 is CASMSAGGQETQYF. The CDR3 nucleotides are TGTGCCAGCATGTCGGCGGGGGGTCAAGAGACCCAGTACTTC.

This chain links TRBV12-3 or TRBV12-4 with TRBJ2-1; possibly TRBD1 or TRBD2 for D (5 bases each). The closer fit of TRBJ2-7 to the DNA end suggests the J call may be wrong. This CDR3 comprises 15 residues. The CDR3 DNA reads as TGTGCCAGCAGTCCGGGACGGAGCTCCTACAATGAGCAGTACTTC. Its translation is CASSPGRSSYNEQYF.

This chain uses TRBV29-1 with TRBJ2-1; D possibly matches TRBD1 or TRBD2 (6 bases each). The J call may be in error: the DNA end matches TRBJ2-7 better. Germline V gene lookup returns CDR1 SQVTM and CDR2 ANQGSEA. The length of the CDR3 is 14 residues. In DNA, the CDR3 is TGCAGCGTTGAGGGGGGCGGGACCCACAATGAGCAGTACTTC. This encodes CSVEGGGTHNEQYF.

The chain uses TRBV5-1 and TRBJ2-3; D is possibly TRBD1 (5 bases). The CDR3 covers 15 residues. The V gene's germline CDR1 is SGHRS and CDR2 YFSETQ. V was cut by 10 bases and J by 3 bases, with 21 bases left in between. CDR3 nucleotide sequence: TGCGCCTGCACCTGGGGCGGACCTAGTACAGATACGCAGTATTTT. Amino acids: CACTWGGPSTDTQYF.

The rearrangement uses TRBV7-2 and TRBJ2-5, with D perhaps matching TRBD2 (5 bases). Germline V gene lookup returns CDR1 SGHTA and CDR2 FQGNSA. Deletions cut 7 bases from V and 3 bases from J, with 18 bases between. This CDR3 is 15 amino acids long. CDR3 sequence reads: CASKIMAGPEETQYF. CDR3 sequence (DNA): TGTGCCAGCAAAATCATGGCGGGTCCTGAAGAGACCCAGTACTTC.

V usage is TRBV20-1 and J usage is TRBJ2-7, with D perhaps assigned TRBD1 or TRBD2 (5 bases each). This CDR3 is 18 amino acids long. Trimming took 0 bases from V and 0 from J, leaving 21 bases between them. The V gene's germline CDR1 is DFQATT and CDR2 SNEGSKA (reference sequence). The CDR3 sequence: CSARDRGTDNLNSYEQYF. CDR3 nucleotide sequence: TGCAGTGCTAGAGATCGAGGGACCGATAACCTCAACTCCTACGAGCAGTACTTC.

A few counts support this clonotype. The V call is TRBV28, the J call TRBJ2-5, with D uncertain. With 3 bases removed from V and 5 bases from J, the gap between germline ends came to 13 bases. The CDR3 sequence is 14 residues long. CDR1 and CDR2 from the germline V gene are MDHEN and SYDVKM. The CDR3 sequence is CASSLSVLRETQYF. In DNA form, the CDR3 reads TGTGCCAGCAGTTTGAGCGTCCTGCGGGAGACCCAGTACTTC.

This clonotype occurred a few times. The V and J genes are TRBV7-3 and TRBJ2-1; no clear D. Trimming cost V 1 base and J 0 bases, with 7 bases left between them. The CDR3 has 15 amino acids. Germline CDR1 SGHTA, CDR2 FQGTGA. The DNA of the CDR3 is TGTGCCAGCAGCTTAATTCTAGGCTCCTACAATGAGCAGTTCTTC. This translates into CASSLILGSYNEQFF.

This chain uses TRBV20-1 with TRBJ1-4, with 7 bases that match TRBD1. The J segment lost 7 bases and the V segment lost 4 bases, leaving 9 bases of the junction unmatched. The germline CDR1 and CDR2 sequences are DFQATT and SNEGSKA (reference sequence). The CDR3 has 14 amino acids. In DNA form, the CDR3 reads TGCAGTGCTACCCGACAGGGAACAGGTGAAAAACTGTTTTTT. It translates to CSATRQGTGEKLFF.

This clonotype came up many times. The chain carries TRBV25-1 and TRBJ2-7; D call uncertain. CDR3 length: 14 amino acids. Germline CDR1 MGHDK, CDR2 SYGVNS. V was pared by 1 base and J by 0 bases, with 7 bases between. The CDR3: CASSESLSSYEQYF. The CDR3 nucleotides read TGTGCCAGCAGTGAATCGTTAAGCTCCTACGAGCAGTACTTC.

The chain couples TRBV27 to TRBJ1-1; D call uncertain. Trimming pared 0 bases from V and 6 bases from J, leaving 14 bases between. This CDR3 comprises 15 residues. Germline assignment: CDR1 MNHEY and CDR2 SMNVEV (reference sequence). The CDR3 spells CASSLSPPALAEAFF. The CDR3 coding sequence is TGTGCCAGCAGTTTATCGCCGCCGGCGTTAGCTGAAGCTTTCTTT.

This chain connects TRBV5-1 to TRBJ2-5; D possibly corresponds to TRBD1 (5 bases). CDR3 length: 14 amino acids. Germline V gene sequence: CDR1 SGHRS, CDR2 YFSETQ. Trimming took off 4 bases at V and 5 bases at J, with 15 bases between the two ends. This CDR3 reads CASSQIRAGETQYF. In DNA, the CDR3 is TGCGCCAGCAGCCAAATCAGGGCTGGGGAGACCCAGTACTTC.

In this sample, this clonotype turned up a few times. This rearrangement joins TRBV7-9 to TRBJ1-5; the D is unclear. Germline V gene data show CDR1 as SEHNR and CDR2 as FQNEAQ (reference sequence). The CDR3 is 14 amino acids. V was clipped by 1 base and J by 4 bases, with 8 bases between them. The CDR3 bases are TGTGCCAGCAGCTTAGGCCAGACAAATCAGCCCCAGCATTTT. It specifies CASSLGQTNQPQHF.